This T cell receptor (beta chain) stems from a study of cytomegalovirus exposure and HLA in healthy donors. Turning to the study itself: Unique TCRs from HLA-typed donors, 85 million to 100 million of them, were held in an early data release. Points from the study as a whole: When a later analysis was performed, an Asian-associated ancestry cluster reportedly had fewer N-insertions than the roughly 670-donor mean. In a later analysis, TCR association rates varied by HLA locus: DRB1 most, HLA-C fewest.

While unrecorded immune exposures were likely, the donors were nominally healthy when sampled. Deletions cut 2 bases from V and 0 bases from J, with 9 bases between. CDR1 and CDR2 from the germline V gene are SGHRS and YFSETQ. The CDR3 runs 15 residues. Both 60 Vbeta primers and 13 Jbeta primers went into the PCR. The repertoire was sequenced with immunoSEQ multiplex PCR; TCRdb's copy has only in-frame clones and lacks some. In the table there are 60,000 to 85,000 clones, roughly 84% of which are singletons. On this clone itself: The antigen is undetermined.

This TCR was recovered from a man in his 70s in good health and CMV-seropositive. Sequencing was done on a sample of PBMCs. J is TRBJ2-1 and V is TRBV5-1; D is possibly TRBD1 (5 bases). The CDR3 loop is CASSLTGSSYNEQFF. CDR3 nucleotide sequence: TGCGCCAGCAGCTTAACAGGTAGCTCCTACAATGAGCAGTTCTTC.